This T cell receptor beta chain stems from a study of blood T cell repertoires in COVID-19. Study in general: Samples came from the United States, Italy and Spain, spanning acute and convalescent COVID-19. From T cells, B-cell-depleted T cells, or PBMCs came the material, which was cDNA or gDNA.

As handled by the study authors: How many nucleated cells were present was estimated from reference gene primer amplification. Sequenced by immunoSEQ multiplex PCR; TCRdb stores in-frame clones only, minus some. V and J calls and clone size are as listed in that table; D and trimming were resolved from the DNA. The sample includes about 260,000 clones, about 85% of them seen just once. Germline CDR1 is LGHNA and CDR2 is YNFKEQ. The CDR3 is made up of 15 amino acids. The V end was cut by 3 bases, the J end by 0 bases, with 12 bases between. This chain joins TRBV4-2 and TRBJ2-7, with D tentatively TRBD1 (6 bases). This receptor was identified in a man between 60 and 75 years old with acute or convalescent COVID-19. Specimen: peripheral blood. CDR3 protein: CASSHGAGDSYEQYF. The CDR3 coding sequence is TGTGCCAGCAGCCACGGGGCAGGGGACTCCTACGAGCAGTACTTC.